The 28 T cell receptor beta chains listed next were all sequenced from one sample in a study of Graves' ophthalmopathy and Graves' hyperthyroidism. RNA transcripts provided the template for amplifying TCR beta CDR3 regions. Amplification began with first-round RT-PCR using HTBI primers, then second-round multiplex PCR was performed. MiXCR was run by TCRdb on the multiplex PCR reads, yielding one entry per CDR3 protein. The data contain almost 750,000 distinct CDR3 sequences, approximately 40% of them singletons. Sequencing input: peripheral blood. The receptors come from an adult man with Graves' ophthalmopathy.

This clonotype was observed once. CDR3 sequence (DNA): TGCAGTGCTAGAAGCGGGGGGACCGCCTACGAGCAGTACTTC. This sequence encodes CSARSGGTAYEQYF. The chain couples TRBV20-1 to TRBJ2-7; 9 nucleotides agree with TRBD2. Germline trimming cut 2 bases from V and 2 bases from J; bases unmatched to any gene: 4. Germline CDR1 reads DFQATT; CDR2 reads SNEGSKA (reference sequence). The length of the CDR3 is 14 residues.

V is TRBV6-6 and J is TRBJ1-5; no clear D. The CDR3 is 14 residues long. V was shortened by 5 bases and J by 9 bases, with 17 bases between the two germline ends. Germline V CDR1 and CDR2: MNHNY, SVGAGI (reference sequence). The CDR3 sequence is CASSGDNLNAPQHF. CDR3 nucleotide sequence: TGTGCCAGCAGTGGCGACAACCTTAATGCGCCCCAGCATTTT.

V and J are TRBV25-1 and TRBJ1-4; D remains ambiguous. From germline, CDR1 is MGHDK and CDR2 SYGVNS. Trimming pared 8 bases from V and 1 base from J, leaving 5 bases between. CDR3 length: 12 amino acids. The CDR3 is CASGGTNEKLFF. CDR3 in DNA: TGTGCCAGCGGAGGAACTAATGAAAAACTGTTTTTT.

The table lists this clonotype with a few counts. One end of the junction fails to match germline, which may point to a read error. The J gene is TRBJ2-7, the V gene TRBV10-3; TRBD1 or TRBD2 may be the D gene (5 bases each). This CDR3 contains 14 residues. The germline V gene encodes CDR1 ENHRY and CDR2 SYGVKD. As DNA, the CDR3 is TGTGCCAGCAGTGAACTAGGGTTAAGGGGCGAGCAGTACTTC. Its translation: CASSELGLRGEQYF.

J is TRBJ2-2 and V is TRBV10-3; D remains ambiguous. CDR1 is ENHRY and CDR2 is SYGVKD in the germline V gene. Trimming shortened V by 10 bases and J by 5 bases, and 14 bases separated the two germline ends. The CDR3 totals 13 residues. This CDR3 reads CATQGMVTGELFF. The CDR3 DNA reads as TGTGCCACCCAAGGGATGGTGACCGGGGAGCTGTTTTTT.

This clonotype was counted a few times. The chain is built from TRBV14 and TRBJ2-2; 10 nucleotides match TRBD2. CDR3 length equals 17 residues. With V trimmed by 2 bases and J by 4 bases, 7 bases remained unmatched. Germline CDR1 is SGHDN and CDR2 is FVKESK. The CDR3: CASSQLYSGRITGELFF. The CDR3 DNA reads TGTGCCAGCAGCCAACTCTATAGCGGGAGGATCACCGGGGAGCTGTTTTTT.

Regarding this clonotype: The final CDR3 position lacks the conserved phenylalanine or tryptophan, pointing to a likely read error. The genes are TRBV29-1 and TRBJ2-7; 10 bases fit TRBD1. The germline V gene encodes CDR1 SQVTM and CDR2 ANQGSEA. Trimming took 7 bases from V and 6 from J; bases not matched to a gene: 6. The CDR3 spans 12 residues. CDR3 in DNA: TGCAGCGCCGACAGGGGGCAGGGCGAGCAGTACTCC. Its translation is CSADRGQGEQYS.

The chain carries TRBV5-1 and TRBJ2-6; possibly TRBD2 for D (6 bases). CDR1 is SGHRS, CDR2 YFSETQ, per germline. The CDR3 sequence is 19 residues long. Trimming removed 0 bases from V and 4 bases from J, with 20 bases in between. Here the CDR3 reads CASSLDGGPPRSGANVLTF. The CDR3 nucleotides are TGCGCCAGCAGCTTGGATGGAGGGCCCCCTAGGTCGGGGGCCAACGTCCTGACTTTC.

V and J are TRBV6-5 and TRBJ1-5; no clear D. This CDR3 has 15 residues. V dropped 6 bases and J dropped 0 bases, with 12 bases sitting between them. Germline lookup yields CDR1 MNHEY and CDR2 SVGAGI. The CDR3 DNA reads as TGTGCCAGCAGAACGACGGTCTATAGCAATCAGCCCCAGCATTTT. Amino acids: CASRTTVYSNQPQHF.

This clonotype was seen only a few times. The chain carries TRBV24-1 and TRBJ2-7, with 10 bases aligning to TRBD1. The J segment lost 1 base and the V segment lost 3 bases, leaving 8 bases of the junction unmatched. The CDR3 loop spans 17 amino acids. Per germline, CDR1 KGHDR and CDR2 SFDVKD. For the CDR3, the DNA is TGTGCCACCAGTGATCCGGCCCGGGACAGGGGTTCCTACGAGCAGTACTTC. Translation gives CATSDPARDRGSYEQYF.

As for this clonotype: Relative to the germline gene, one junction end is altered; a read error may explain this. The chain has TRBV10-3 and TRBJ1-1; 10 nucleotides agree with TRBD1. The CDR3 is made up of 14 amino acids. Per the germline V gene, CDR1 is ENHRY and CDR2 is SYGVKD. CDR3 bases: TGTGCCATCAGTGTCGACAGGGGGCCCACTGAAGTTTTCTTT. Residues: CAISVDRGPTEVFF.

Notes on this clonotype: At one of its ends the junction is not consistent with the germline gene, which may arise from a read error. This sequence joins TRBV7-9 and TRBJ2-3, with D unclear. The germline V gene has CDR1 SEHNR and CDR2 FQNEAQ (reference sequence). The CDR3 is made up of 16 amino acids. The CDR3 reads CASSQQVKTGTDTQYF. The CDR3 bases are TGCGCCAGCAGCCAGCAAGTGAAAACCGGCACAGATACGCAGTATTTT.

The rearrangement links TRBV7-9 to TRBJ2-2; D gene uncertain. The CDR3 contains 13 residues. Germline V gene sequence: CDR1 SEHNR, CDR2 FQNEAQ (reference sequence). Trimming took off 6 bases at V and 3 bases at J, with 8 bases between the two ends. The CDR3 loop reads CASSFQHTGELFF. The CDR3 region has the DNA TGTGCCAGCAGTTTTCAGCACACCGGGGAGCTGTTTTTT.

The chain's CDR3 is CASSAGWGEKLFF. For the CDR3, the DNA is TGTGCCAGCAGCGCAGGGTGGGGTGAAAAACTGTTTTTT. The V call is TRBV2, the J call TRBJ1-4; perhaps TRBD1 as D (5 bases). The CDR3 runs to 13 residues. V was clipped by 6 bases and J by 7 bases, with 12 bases between them. Germline V gene sequence: CDR1 SNHLY, CDR2 FYNNEI.

In DNA form, the CDR3 reads TGTGCCACCAGTGACCCGACAGGGATCGGGTTCGAGACCCAGCATTTT. It codes for CATSDPTGIGFETQHF. V is TRBV24-1 and J is TRBJ1-5; TRBD1 matches 7 bases. V was clipped by 4 bases and J by 11 bases; unmatched bases: 16. Germline V lookup: CDR1 KGHDR, CDR2 SFDVKD. CDR3 size: 16 residues.

This clonotype was counted only a few times. This chain joins TRBV19 and TRBJ1-5, with D uncertain. The V end was cut by 5 bases, the J end by 7 bases, with 15 bases between. The length of the CDR3 is 14 residues. CDR1 LNHDA and CDR2 SQIVND come from the germline V gene (reference sequence). Here the CDR3 reads CASSVREKIQPQHF. CDR3 in DNA: TGTGCCAGTAGTGTCCGGGAGAAGATACAGCCCCAGCATTTT.

This clonotype was seen more than once but under ten times. The J gene is TRBJ1-5, the V gene TRBV20-1; no reliable D call. Germline V CDR1 and CDR2: DFQATT, SNEGSKA (reference sequence). V dropped 3 bases and J dropped 7 bases, with 13 bases sitting between them. CDR3 length: 13 amino acids. The DNA for the CDR3 is TGCAGTGCTAGCCCGCCGGTGAAACAGCCCCAGCATTTT. As protein: CSASPPVKQPQHF.

The V and J genes are TRBV29-1 and TRBJ2-3; D gene unclear. Deletions cut 5 bases from V and 6 bases from J, with 6 bases between. Germline V gene data show CDR1 as SQVTM and CDR2 as ANQGSEA. The CDR3 is 10 residues long. CDR3: CSVLWDTQYF. CDR3 in DNA: TGCAGCGTTTTGTGGGATACGCAGTATTTT.

The CDR3 loop reads CASSITGTNEKLFF. DNA of the CDR3: TGCGCCAGCAGCATAACAGGGACTAATGAAAAACTGTTTTTT. V and J are TRBV5-1 and TRBJ1-4, with TRBD1 as a possible D gene (6 bases). Germline CDR1 and CDR2: SGHRS and YFSETQ. Trimming took 4 bases from V and 2 from J, leaving 9 bases between them. This CDR3 is built from 14 residues.

This chain links TRBV12-5 with TRBJ1-2, with TRBD1 matching over 12 bases. V lost 3 bases and J lost 4; bases outside the gene matches: 3. The CDR3 length is 15 residues. CDR1 and CDR2 (germline): LGHNT, FRNRAP. CDR3 loop: CASGFGTGGFYGYTF. The CDR3 nucleotides read TGTGCTAGTGGTTTCGGGACAGGGGGCTTCTATGGCTACACCTTC.

This clonotype was recorded a few times. An end of the junction differs from the germline gene, which may be a read error. The rearrangement links TRBV10-2 to TRBJ1-5; D remains ambiguous. The CDR3 loop spans 16 amino acids. Germline assignment: CDR1 WSHSY and CDR2 SAAADI. The CDR3, as DNA: TGTGCCAGCAGCCCTACAGTCAGATCAGGCAATCAGCCCCAGCATTTT. Its translation: CASSPTVRSGNQPQHF.

This clonotype was detected a few times. The J gene is TRBJ2-7, the V gene TRBV4-1; D is ambiguous. V was trimmed by 0 bases and J by 6 bases, leaving 21 bases between them. CDR3 length: 17 residues. Per the germline V gene, CDR1 is MGHRA and CDR2 is YSYEKL. The CDR3 spells CASSQEALGVKHGEQYF. CDR3 bases: TGCGCCAGCAGCCAAGAAGCCCTCGGAGTCAAGCACGGCGAGCAGTACTTC.

The CDR3 sequence: CSLRRGGYEQYF. DNA for the CDR3: TGCAGCTTAAGACGCGGGGGGTACGAGCAGTACTTC. The genes are TRBV29-1 and TRBJ2-7; 8 bases line up with TRBD2. CDR3 size: 12 residues. Germline CDR1 SQVTM, CDR2 ANQGSEA. The trim removed 8 bases at V and 4 bases at J, leaving 7 bases unmatched.

The chain employs TRBV11-2 and TRBJ2-2, with D perhaps matching TRBD1 (6 bases). The ends were cut back, 3 bases at V and 2 bases at J, with 13 bases in the middle. The CDR3 is made up of 16 amino acids. From germline, CDR1 is SGHAT and CDR2 FQNNGV. The CDR3 DNA reads as TGTGCCAGCAGCTTGGTCAGGGGCCGTAACACCGGGGAGCTGTTTTTT. Translating gives CASSLVRGRNTGELFF.

The V call is TRBV24-1, the J call TRBJ1-5, with 7 bases matching TRBD1. This CDR3 comprises 15 residues. Germline trimming cut 1 base from V and 11 bases from J; bases unmatched to any gene: 10. The germline V gene has CDR1 KGHDR and CDR2 SFDVKD. The CDR3 DNA is TGTGCCACCAGTGATTTTTCCAGGGGGGAAGAGACCCAGCATTTT. Protein: CATSDFSRGEETQHF.

There are many counts of this clonotype. This chain uses TRBV24-1 with TRBJ2-7, with a tentative D call TRBD1 (5 bases). Germline CDR1 and CDR2: KGHDR and SFDVKD. V was trimmed by 2 bases and J by 6 bases, leaving 10 bases between them. The CDR3 spans 13 residues. Here the CDR3 reads CATSDWQGAEQYF. The CDR3 nucleotides are TGTGCCACCAGTGATTGGCAGGGCGCCGAGCAGTACTTC.

V and J are TRBV25-1 and TRBJ1-4; TRBD1 is a possible D gene (5 bases). The CDR3 extends over 16 amino acids. The V gene's germline CDR1 is MGHDK and CDR2 SYGVNS. V was clipped by 5 bases and J by 4 bases, with 17 bases between them. CDR3 in amino acids: CASSFGSRDYNEKLFF. In DNA form, the CDR3 reads TGTGCCAGCAGTTTTGGATCACGGGACTATAATGAAAAACTGTTTTTT.

Concerning this clonotype itself: This CDR3 fails to terminate in the conserved phenylalanine or tryptophan, so it likely reflects a read error. This sequence joins TRBV7-9 and TRBJ1-1; D is possibly TRBD1 (5 bases). Per the germline V gene, CDR1 is SEHNR and CDR2 is FQNEAQ (reference sequence). V was trimmed by 5 bases and J by 3 bases, leaving 16 bases between them. The CDR3 has 15 residues. The CDR3 nucleotides are TGTGCCAGCAGCGGACTAATAAAAGGGGACACTGAAGCTTTCCTT. It codes for CASSGLIKGDTEAFL.